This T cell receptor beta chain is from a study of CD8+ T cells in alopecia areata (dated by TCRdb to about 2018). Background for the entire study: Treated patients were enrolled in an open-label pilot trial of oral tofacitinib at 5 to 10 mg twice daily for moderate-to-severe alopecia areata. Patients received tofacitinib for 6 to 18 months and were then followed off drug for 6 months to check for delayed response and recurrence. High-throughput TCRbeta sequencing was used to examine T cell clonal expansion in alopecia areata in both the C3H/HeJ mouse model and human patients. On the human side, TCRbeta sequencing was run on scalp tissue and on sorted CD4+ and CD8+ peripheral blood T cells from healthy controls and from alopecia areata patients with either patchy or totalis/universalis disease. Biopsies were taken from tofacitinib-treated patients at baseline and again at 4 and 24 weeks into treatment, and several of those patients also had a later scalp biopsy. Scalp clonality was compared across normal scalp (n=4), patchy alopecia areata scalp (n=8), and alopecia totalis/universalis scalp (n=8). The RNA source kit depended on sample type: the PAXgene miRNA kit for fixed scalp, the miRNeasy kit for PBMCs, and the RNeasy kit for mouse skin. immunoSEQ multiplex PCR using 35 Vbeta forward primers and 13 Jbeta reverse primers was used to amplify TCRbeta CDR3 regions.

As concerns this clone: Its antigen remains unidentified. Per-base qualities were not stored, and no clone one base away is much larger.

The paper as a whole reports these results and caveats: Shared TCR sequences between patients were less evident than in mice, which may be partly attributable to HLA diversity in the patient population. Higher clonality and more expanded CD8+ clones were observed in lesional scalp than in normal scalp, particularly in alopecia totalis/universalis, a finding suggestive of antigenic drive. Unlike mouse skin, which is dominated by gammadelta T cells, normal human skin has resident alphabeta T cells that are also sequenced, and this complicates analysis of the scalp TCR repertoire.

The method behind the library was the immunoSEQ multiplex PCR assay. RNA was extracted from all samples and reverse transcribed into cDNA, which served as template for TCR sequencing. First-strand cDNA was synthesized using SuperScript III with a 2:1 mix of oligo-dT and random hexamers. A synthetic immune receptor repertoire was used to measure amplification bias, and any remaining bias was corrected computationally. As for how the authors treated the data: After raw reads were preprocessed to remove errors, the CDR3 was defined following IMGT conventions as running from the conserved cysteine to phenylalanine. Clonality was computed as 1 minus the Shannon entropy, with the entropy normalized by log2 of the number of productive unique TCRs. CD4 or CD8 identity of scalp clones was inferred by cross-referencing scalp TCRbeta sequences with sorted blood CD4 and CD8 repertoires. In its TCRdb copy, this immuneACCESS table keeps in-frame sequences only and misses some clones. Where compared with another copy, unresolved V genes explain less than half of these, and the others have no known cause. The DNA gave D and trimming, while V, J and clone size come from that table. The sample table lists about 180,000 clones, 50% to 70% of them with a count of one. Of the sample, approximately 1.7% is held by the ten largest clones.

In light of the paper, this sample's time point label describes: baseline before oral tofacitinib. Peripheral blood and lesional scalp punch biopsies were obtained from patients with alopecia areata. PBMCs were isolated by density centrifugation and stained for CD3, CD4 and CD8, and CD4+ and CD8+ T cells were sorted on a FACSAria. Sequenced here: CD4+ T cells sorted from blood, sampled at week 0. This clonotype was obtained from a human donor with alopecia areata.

The base sequence is TGTGCCACCAGCAGAGGCCTCCGGGACTATGGCTACACCTTC. Its protein reads: CATSRGLRDYGYTF. This chain is built from TRBV15 and TRBJ1-2, with the D gene not clear enough to name. As encoded in the germline V gene (reference sequence), CDR1 is LNHNV while CDR2 is YYDKDF. CDR3 length: 14 amino acids, cysteine to phenylalanine. The DNA shown is the 42-base CDR3, in frame from base 1. Relative to germline, V is 1 base shorter and J is 3 bases shorter, with 9 bases between their ends.